This T cell receptor (beta chain) was obtained from a study of shared clonotypes between healthy human individuals. Clones were sequenced by immunoSEQ multiplex PCR, and TCRdb holds only the in-frame ones, with some missing. The sample yields 2,500,000 or so clones, roughly 93% seen once. For this clone: The sample has other DNA sequences that encode this CDR3 too.

The specimen was naive CD4+ T cells from PBMCs. As to subset: CD45RA+ positively selected. This TCR was recovered from a man between 18 and 29 years old in good health. Some clones in this sample may be carry-over from other donors' samples.

DNA for the CDR3: TGTGCCAGCAGTCCCCGGACGGGGAGCTCCTACAATGAGCAGTTCTTC. Protein: CASSPRTGSSYNEQFF. V gene TRBV28 combines with J gene TRBJ2-1, with D perhaps matching TRBD2 (5 bases). Germline V gene lookup returns CDR1 MDHEN and CDR2 SYDVKM. Trimming stripped 5 bases from V and 0 bases from J, with 14 bases between. This CDR3 contains 16 residues. Using reference TRBV28 and TRBJ2-1 for the parts outside the CDR3, the full variable domain is DVKVTQSSRYLVKRTGEKVFLECVQDMDHENMFWYRQDPGLGLRLIYFSYDVKMKEKGDIPEGYSVSREKKERFSLILESASTNQTSMYLCASSPRTGSSYNEQFFGPGTRLTVL.